This TCR beta chain emerged from a study of T cells after yellow fever vaccination. Germline V gene sequence: CDR1 WSHSY, CDR2 SAAADI. Germline trimming cut 2 bases from V and 3 bases from J; bases unmatched to any gene: 0. The CDR3 totals 14 residues. A single record per CDR3 protein comes from TCRdb applying MiXCR to the 5' RACE reads. The sample has approximately 600,000 distinct CDR3 sequences; 9% to 15% are singletons. Concerning this clonotype: Antigen unknown.

Findings of the study overall: Peak timing came faster in the weaker secondary response, day 5 versus 15.

The source of this sequence is a man in his thirties or forties who received the YFV17D yellow fever vaccine. The chain combines TRBV10-2 with TRBJ2-2, with 7 bases identical to TRBD2. This material consisted of PBMCs, taken on the day of the yellow fever booster vaccination. Here the CDR3 reads CASSELADTGELFF. The CDR3 coding sequence is TGCGCCAGCAGTGAGCTAGCGGACACCGGGGAGCTGTTTTTT.